The 20 T cell receptor beta chains below come from one sample, sequenced in a study of blood T cells in healthy people across ages. Combining a sample-barcoded 5' primer with a J-beta primer mix, a second PCR ran for roughly 7 to 11 cycles. TCRdb called the 5' RACE reads again in MiXCR, with one record for every CDR3 protein. The table records about 800,000 distinct CDR3 sequences, 46% of them present only once. What was sequenced was blood. Source of these receptors: a man older than 75 in good health.

The V and J genes are TRBV27 and TRBJ2-1, with D maybe TRBD2 (6 bases). The length of the CDR3 is 16 residues. Germline CDR1 reads MNHEY; CDR2 reads SMNVEV (reference sequence). Trimming removed 6 bases at V and 0 bases at J, with 15 bases between. CDR3 bases: TGTGCCAGCAGGGCTCTTGCGGGGAGCTCCTACAATGAGCAGTTCTTC. This gives the protein CASRALAGSSYNEQFF.

The rearrangement links TRBV29-1 to TRBJ2-5; 13 bases line up with TRBD2. The tail of the sequence fits TRBJ2-7 better, so the J call may be wrong. This CDR3 region has 15 residues. The germline V gene encodes CDR1 SQVTM and CDR2 ANQGSEA. This chain's CDR3 is CSVEDWTSGSYEQYF. The CDR3 DNA is TGCAGCGTTGAAGATTGGACTAGCGGGAGCTACGAGCAGTACTTC.

This clonotype was picked up a small number of times. This chain links TRBV12-3 or TRBV12-4 with TRBJ1-6; D is perhaps TRBD1 (5 bases). V gave up 6 bases and J gave up 7 bases, with 13 bases separating them. The CDR3 is 14 amino acids. In DNA, the CDR3 is TGTGCCAGCAGCATAGACGGGGGGAATTCACCCCTCCACTTT. Translating it yields CASSIDGGNSPLHF.

This clonotype has ten or more counts. The chain couples TRBV7-3 to TRBJ2-1, with 7 bases aligning to TRBD2. Germline V CDR1 and CDR2: SGHTA, FQGTGA. The ends lost 5 bases at V and 6 bases at J; junction bases unmatched: 13. The CDR3 is made up of 16 amino acids. CDR3 DNA: TGTGCCAGCAGCCCCACCGGCGGGAGAAGGGTCAATGAGCAGTTCTTC. Translating gives CASSPTGGRRVNEQFF.

The chain combines TRBV7-2 with TRBJ2-1; D is unresolved. CDR1 and CDR2 (germline): SGHTA, FQGNSA. With 5 bases removed from V and 4 bases from J, the gap between germline ends came to 12 bases. The CDR3 covers 14 residues. The CDR3 DNA follows: TGTGCCAGCAGCGCGCGCCACAGTTACAATGAGCAGTTCTTC. Protein product: CASSARHSYNEQFF.

The CDR3 loop reads CASSSAGTGVGETQYF. For the CDR3, the DNA is TGTGCCAGCAGCTCCGCCGGGACAGGGGTGGGAGAGACCCAGTACTTC. The rearrangement links TRBV5-5 to TRBJ2-5, with TRBD1 identical over 10 bases. The J segment lost 4 bases and the V segment lost 3 bases, leaving 9 bases of the junction unmatched. Germline V gene sequence: CDR1 SGHKS, CDR2 YYEKEE (reference sequence). The CDR3 has 16 residues.

The chain joins TRBV25-1 to TRBJ1-3; 7 nucleotides align to TRBD1. Germline-derived CDR1 and CDR2 are MGHDK and SYGVNS. The CDR3 has 14 amino acids. The J segment lost 1 base and the V segment lost 6 bases, leaving 3 bases of the junction unmatched. CDR3 in DNA: TGTGCCAGCAGGGACAGGCTTTCTGGAAACACCATATATTTT. Translating gives CASRDRLSGNTIYF.

This chain joins TRBV20-1 and TRBJ2-5; 8 positions match TRBD2. CDR1 is DFQATT and CDR2 is SNEGSKA in the germline V gene (reference sequence). Trimming at V came to 4 bases and at J to 3 bases, leaving 16 bases not matched to a gene. This CDR3 comprises 17 residues. The CDR3, as DNA: TGCAGTGCTAAGAGTTTTAGCGGGGCGGCGGGAAAAGAGACCCAGTACTTC. Protein sequence: CSAKSFSGAAGKETQYF.

This clonotype was seen a handful of times. V gene TRBV29-1 combines with J gene TRBJ1-5, with a possible D match to TRBD1 (6 bases). With 6 bases removed from V and 7 bases from J, the gap between germline ends came to 19 bases. The germline gives CDR1 SQVTM, CDR2 ANQGSEA. The CDR3 spans 14 residues. The CDR3 sequence is CSVQEGGARQPQHF. The CDR3 DNA sequence: TGCAGCGTCCAAGAGGGGGGGGCCAGGCAGCCCCAGCATTTT.

This clonotype was counted at least ten times. The chain recombines TRBV5-1 with TRBJ1-2; TRBD1 agrees at 8 bases. CDR1 and CDR2 from the germline V gene are SGHRS and YFSETQ. This CDR3 has 16 residues. The V gene end was trimmed by 4 bases and the J gene end by 6 bases; junction bases not matched to a gene: 14. The CDR3 loop is CASSHLGPGTGNGYTF. CDR3 coding DNA: TGCGCCAGCAGCCACTTGGGCCCTGGGACAGGAAATGGCTACACCTTC.

V and J are TRBV7-2 and TRBJ2-3; 12 nucleotides match TRBD2. CDR1 and CDR2 from the germline V gene are SGHTA and FQGNSA. J lost 7 bases, V lost 1 base, and 6 bases had no gene match. The CDR3 sequence is 16 residues long. In nucleotides, the CDR3 is TGTGCCAGCAGCTTAGGACTAGCGGGAGTTCAAAATACGCAGTATTTT. It specifies CASSLGLAGVQNTQYF.

This clonotype has ten or more counts. The chain carries TRBV6-2 or TRBV6-3 and TRBJ2-5, with D unresolved. The CDR3 has 15 amino acids. CDR1 and CDR2 (germline): MNHEY, SVGEGT. V lost 2 bases and J lost 6, with 16 bases in between. The CDR3 loop reads CASSYLETTIKTQYF. CDR3 DNA sequence: TGTGCCAGCAGTTACCTCGAGACCACTATAAAGACCCAGTACTTC.

This clonotype was observed at least ten times. The gene calls are TRBV20-1 and TRBJ2-5, with 10 bases aligning to TRBD2. Per the germline V gene, CDR1 is DFQATT and CDR2 is SNEGSKA (reference sequence). V lost 0 bases, J lost 5 bases, and 12 bases stayed unmatched. The CDR3 length is 17 residues. In nucleotides, the CDR3 is TGCAGTGCTAGAGATGCGCGGCTAGCGGGAGTGGAGGAGACCCAGTACTTC. This gives the protein CSARDARLAGVEETQYF.

J is TRBJ1-1 and V is TRBV10-3; D ambiguous. This CDR3 region has 13 residues. Germline assignment: CDR1 ENHRY and CDR2 SYGVKD. V lost 2 bases and J lost 2, with 6 bases in between. The CDR3 sequence is CAISEGHNTEAFF. The DNA for the CDR3 is TGTGCCATCAGTGAGGGGCACAACACTGAAGCTTTCTTT.

This clonotype was seen a handful of times. The V gene is TRBV7-9, the J gene TRBJ2-1; D gene ambiguous. The germline CDR1 and CDR2 sequences are SEHNR and FQNEAQ (reference sequence). The CDR3 sequence is 11 residues long. CDR3 loop: CAGRRDNEQFF. In DNA, the CDR3 is TGTGCAGGGCGAAGGGACAATGAGCAGTTCTTC. Full variable domain (outside the CDR3, taken from reference TRBV7-9 and TRBJ2-1): DTGVSQNPRHKITKRGQNVTFRCDPISEHNRLYWYRQTLGQGPEFLTYFQNEAQLEKSRLLSDRFSAERPKGSFSTLEIQRTEQGDSAMYLCAGRRDNEQFFGPGTRLTVL.

As concerns this clonotype: A much more abundant neighbour one base away suggests this may be a read error. This sequence joins TRBV29-1 and TRBJ2-1; D is undetermined. CDR1 SQVTM and CDR2 ANQGSEA come from the germline V gene. CDR3 length equals 12 residues. Trimming removed 4 bases at V and 5 bases at J, with 9 bases between. The DNA of the CDR3 is TGCAGCGTTGCCGGCGTCCACAATGAGCAGTTCTTC. It translates to CSVAGVHNEQFF.

The chain is built from TRBV30 and TRBJ2-5; 9 bases line up with TRBD2. Germline V gives CDR1 GTSNPN, CDR2 SVGIG (reference sequence). The junction had 11 bases not matched to a gene; V was cut back by 4 bases and J by 11 bases. This CDR3 contains 13 residues. CDR3 in amino acids: CAWNPNSGSRQYF. The CDR3, as DNA: TGTGCCTGGAATCCGAATAGCGGGAGTAGGCAGTACTTC.

As regards this clonotype: A much larger clone lies a single base off, so this may be a read error. The J gene is TRBJ2-5, the V gene TRBV9; no clear D. CDR1 is SGDLS, CDR2 YYNGEE, per germline. The V end was cut by 0 bases, the J end by 11 bases, with 23 bases between. CDR3 length: 16 amino acids. The CDR3 bases are TGTGCCAGCAGCGTAGCTACGATGGACGGAGACAATGAGCAGTACTTC. It specifies CASSVATMDGDNEQYF.

This clonotype has more than one count but fewer than ten. J is TRBJ1-2 and V is TRBV7-2; 8 bases fit TRBD1. The V segment lost 4 bases and the J segment 4 bases; nucleotides outside the gene matches: 17. CDR1 SGHTA and CDR2 FQGNSA come from the germline V gene. The CDR3 length is 18 residues. The CDR3 DNA is TGTGCCAGCAGCTCGCCTAGGGGACAGGCAGGGTTTGGCTATGGCTACACCTTC. Encoded protein: CASSSPRGQAGFGYGYTF.

V and J are TRBV7-8 and TRBJ2-5; perhaps TRBD1 as D (5 bases). CDR3 length: 13 residues. Trimming took 5 bases from V and 11 from J, leaving 18 bases between them. Germline V gene sequence: CDR1 SGHVS, CDR2 FQNEAQ. Written as DNA, the CDR3 is TGTGCCAGCAGCCAGGGAATTCGCAATGAGCAGTACTTC. It is translated as CASSQGIRNEQYF.